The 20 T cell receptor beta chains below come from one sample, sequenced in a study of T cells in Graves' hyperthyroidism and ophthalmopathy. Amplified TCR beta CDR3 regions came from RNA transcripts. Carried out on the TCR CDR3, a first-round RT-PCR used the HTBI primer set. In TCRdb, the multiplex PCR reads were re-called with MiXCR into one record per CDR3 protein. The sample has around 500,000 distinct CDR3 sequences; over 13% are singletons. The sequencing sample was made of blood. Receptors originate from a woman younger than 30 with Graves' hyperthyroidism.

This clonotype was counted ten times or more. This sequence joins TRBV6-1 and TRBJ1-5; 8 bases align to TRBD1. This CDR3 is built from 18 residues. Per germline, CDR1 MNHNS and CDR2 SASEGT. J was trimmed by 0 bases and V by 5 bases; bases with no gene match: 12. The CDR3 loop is CASSRTGRYSTSNQPQHF. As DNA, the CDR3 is TGTGCCAGCAGTCGGACAGGGAGGTATTCGACTAGCAATCAGCCCCAGCATTTT.

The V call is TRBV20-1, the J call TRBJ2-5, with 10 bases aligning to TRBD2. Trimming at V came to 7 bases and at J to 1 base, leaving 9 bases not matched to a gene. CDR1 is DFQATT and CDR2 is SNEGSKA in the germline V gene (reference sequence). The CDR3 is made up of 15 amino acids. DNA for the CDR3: TGCAGTGGGAGAGCTAGCGGGAGTGCCCAAGAGACCCAGTACTTC. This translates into CSGRASGSAQETQYF.

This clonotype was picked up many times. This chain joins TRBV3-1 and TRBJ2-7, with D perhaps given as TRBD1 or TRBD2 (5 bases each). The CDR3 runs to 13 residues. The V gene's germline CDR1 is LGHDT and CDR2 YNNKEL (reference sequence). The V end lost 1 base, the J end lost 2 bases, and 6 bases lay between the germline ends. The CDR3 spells CASSQAGPYEQYF. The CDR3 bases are TGTGCCAGCAGCCAAGCGGGACCCTACGAGCAGTACTTC.

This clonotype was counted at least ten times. CDR3 nucleotide sequence: TGTGCCAGCAGAAAAATGCCCTACAGGGAGAGGAACATTCAGTACTTC. Translating it yields CASRKMPYRERNIQYF. The chain recombines TRBV27 with TRBJ2-4, with D tentatively TRBD1 (6 bases). The V gene lost 6 bases and the J gene lost 7 bases, with 22 bases spanning the gap. The CDR3 has 16 amino acids. Germline V gives CDR1 MNHEY, CDR2 SMNVEV (reference sequence).

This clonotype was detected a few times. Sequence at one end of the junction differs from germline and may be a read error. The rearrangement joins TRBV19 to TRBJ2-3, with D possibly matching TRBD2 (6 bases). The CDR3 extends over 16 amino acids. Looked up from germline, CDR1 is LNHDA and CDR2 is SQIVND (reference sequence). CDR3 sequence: CASSIEPGLRTDTQYF. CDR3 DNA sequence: TGTGCCAGTAGCATAGAACCGGGACTGAGAACAGATACGCAGTATTTT.

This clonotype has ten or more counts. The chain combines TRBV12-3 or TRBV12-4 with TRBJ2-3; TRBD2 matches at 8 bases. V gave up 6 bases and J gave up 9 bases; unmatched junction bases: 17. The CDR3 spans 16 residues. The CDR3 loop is CASSQPGGGEEGTQYF. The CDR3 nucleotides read TGTGCCAGCAGCCAACCCGGGGGGGGGGAAGAGGGGACGCAGTATTTT.

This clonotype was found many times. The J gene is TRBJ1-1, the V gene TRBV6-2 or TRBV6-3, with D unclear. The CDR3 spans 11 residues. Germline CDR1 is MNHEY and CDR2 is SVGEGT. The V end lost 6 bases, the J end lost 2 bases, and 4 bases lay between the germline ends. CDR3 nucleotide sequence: TGTGCCAGCAGGTATAACACTGAAGCTTTCTTT. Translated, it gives CASRYNTEAFF.

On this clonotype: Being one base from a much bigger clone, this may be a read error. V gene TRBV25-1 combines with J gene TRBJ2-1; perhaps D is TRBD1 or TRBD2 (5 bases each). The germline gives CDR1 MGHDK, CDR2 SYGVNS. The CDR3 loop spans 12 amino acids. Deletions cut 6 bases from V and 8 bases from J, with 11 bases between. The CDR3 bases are TGTGCCAGCAGGAGGGGAACCGATGAGCAGTTCTTC. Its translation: CASRRGTDEQFF.

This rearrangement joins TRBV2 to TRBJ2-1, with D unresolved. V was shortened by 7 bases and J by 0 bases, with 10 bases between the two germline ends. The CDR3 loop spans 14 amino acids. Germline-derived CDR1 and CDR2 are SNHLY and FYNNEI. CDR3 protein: CASMVESSYNEQFF. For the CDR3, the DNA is TGTGCCAGCATGGTGGAGAGCTCCTACAATGAGCAGTTCTTC.

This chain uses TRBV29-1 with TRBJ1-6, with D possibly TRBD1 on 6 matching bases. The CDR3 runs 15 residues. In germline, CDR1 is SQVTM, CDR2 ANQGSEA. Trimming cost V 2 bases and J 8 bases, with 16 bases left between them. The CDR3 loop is CSVERTTGPDSPLHF. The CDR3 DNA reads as TGCAGCGTTGAACGAACGACAGGCCCTGATTCACCCCTCCACTTT.

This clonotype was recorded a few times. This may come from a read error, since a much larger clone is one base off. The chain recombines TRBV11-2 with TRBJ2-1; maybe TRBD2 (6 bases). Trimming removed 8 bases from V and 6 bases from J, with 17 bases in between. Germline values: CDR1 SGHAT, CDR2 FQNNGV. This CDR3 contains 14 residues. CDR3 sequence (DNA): TGTGCCAGCTCCGACTGTGATAGCGGCAATGAGCAGTTCTTC. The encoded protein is CASSDCDSGNEQFF.

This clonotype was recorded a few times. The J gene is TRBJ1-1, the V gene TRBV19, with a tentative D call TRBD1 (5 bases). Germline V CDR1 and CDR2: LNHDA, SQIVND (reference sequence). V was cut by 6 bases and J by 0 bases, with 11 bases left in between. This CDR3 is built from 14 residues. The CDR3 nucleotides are TGTGCCAGTAGACCTTCGACAGTGAACACTGAAGCTTTCTTT. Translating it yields CASRPSTVNTEAFF. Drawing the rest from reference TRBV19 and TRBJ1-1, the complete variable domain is DGGITQSPKYLFRKEGQNVTLSCEQNLNHDAMYWYRQDPGQGLRLIYYSQIVNDFQKGDIAEGYSVSREKKESFPLTVTSAQKNPTAFYLCASRPSTVNTEAFFGQGTRLTVV.

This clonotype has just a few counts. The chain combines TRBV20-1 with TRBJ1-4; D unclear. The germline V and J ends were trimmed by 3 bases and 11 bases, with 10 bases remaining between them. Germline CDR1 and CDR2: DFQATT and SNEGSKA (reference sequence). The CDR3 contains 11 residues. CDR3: CSARPSEKLFF. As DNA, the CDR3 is TGCAGTGCTAGGCCTTCGGAGAAACTGTTTTTT.

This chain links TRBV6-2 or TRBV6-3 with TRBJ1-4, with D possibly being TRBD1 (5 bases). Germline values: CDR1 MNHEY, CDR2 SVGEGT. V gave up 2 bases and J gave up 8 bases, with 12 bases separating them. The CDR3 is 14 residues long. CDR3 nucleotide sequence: TGTGCCAGCAGTTACGAGGGGCGCAGGGAAAAACTGTTTTTT. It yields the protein CASSYEGRREKLFF.

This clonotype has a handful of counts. The CDR3 is CSARDGGVDYGYTF. The CDR3 DNA sequence: TGCAGTGCTAGAGATGGAGGGGTGGACTATGGCTACACCTTC. The J gene is TRBJ1-2, the V gene TRBV20-1, with D possibly being TRBD1 (5 bases). Germline V CDR1 and CDR2: DFQATT, SNEGSKA (reference sequence). This CDR3 has 14 amino acids. V was trimmed by 0 bases and J by 3 bases, leaving 11 bases between them.

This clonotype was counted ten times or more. The CDR3 sequence: CASSRTDNYGYTF. The CDR3 coding sequence is TGTGCCAGCAGTCGAACGGATAACTATGGCTACACCTTC. The gene calls are TRBV27 and TRBJ1-2; the D is unclear. Germline CDR1 and CDR2: MNHEY and SMNVEV (reference sequence). The CDR3 spans 13 residues. Trimming pared 5 bases from V and 1 base from J, leaving 8 bases between.

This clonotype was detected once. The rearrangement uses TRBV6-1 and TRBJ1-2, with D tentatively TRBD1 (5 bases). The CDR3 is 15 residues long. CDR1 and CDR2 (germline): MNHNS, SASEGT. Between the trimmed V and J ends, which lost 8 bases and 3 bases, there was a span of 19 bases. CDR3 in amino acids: CASSRQGLIDYGYTF. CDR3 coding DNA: TGTGCCAGCTCGAGGCAGGGTTTGATCGACTATGGCTACACCTTC.

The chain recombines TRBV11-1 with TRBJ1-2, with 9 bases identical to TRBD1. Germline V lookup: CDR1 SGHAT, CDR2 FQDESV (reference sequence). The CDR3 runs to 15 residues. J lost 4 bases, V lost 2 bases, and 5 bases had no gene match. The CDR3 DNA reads TGTGCCAGCAGCTTAACAGGGGGCGCAGGCTATGGCTACACCTTC. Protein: CASSLTGGAGYGYTF.

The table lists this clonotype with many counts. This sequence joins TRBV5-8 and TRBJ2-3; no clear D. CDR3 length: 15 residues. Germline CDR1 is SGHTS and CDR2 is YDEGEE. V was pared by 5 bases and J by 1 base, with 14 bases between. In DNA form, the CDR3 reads TGTGCCAGCAGGCCACAGCGCGTACGCACAGATACGCAGTATTTT. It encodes CASRPQRVRTDTQYF.

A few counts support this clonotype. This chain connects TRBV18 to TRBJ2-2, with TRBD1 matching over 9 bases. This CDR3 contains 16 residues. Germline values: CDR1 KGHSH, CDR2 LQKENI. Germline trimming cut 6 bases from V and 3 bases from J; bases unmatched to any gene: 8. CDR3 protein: CASSYRTGDYTGELFF. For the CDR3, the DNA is TGTGCCAGCTCTTACAGGACAGGGGATTACACCGGGGAGCTGTTTTTT.